A single sample is the source of the 22 T cell receptor beta chains below, sequenced in a study of regulatory T cells in long-lasting Graves disease. Construction of the TCR beta libraries employed iRepertoire HTBI primers in conjunction with Arm-PCR of CDR3 regions. TCRdb itself ran the multiplex PCR reads through MiXCR, one entry per CDR3 protein. Here the sample spans 420,000 or so distinct CDR3 sequences, about a quarter being singletons. The time point: persistent/refractory GD, antithyroid drugs over 5 years with positive TRAb. PBMCs were the source of the RNA used for TCR sequencing. Source: peripheral blood mononuclear cells (PBMCs), taken when the disease was refractory, from a patient treated with antithyroid drugs. These receptors all stem from a female donor with Graves disease.

The rearrangement uses TRBV19 and TRBJ1-5; D gene uncertain. Trimming cost V 10 bases and J 0 bases, with 13 bases left between them. Germline values: CDR1 LNHDA, CDR2 SQIVND (reference sequence). The CDR3 has 14 residues. CDR3 sequence: CATKEVSSNQPQHF. In DNA, the CDR3 is TGTGCCACCAAGGAGGTGTCTAGCAATCAGCCCCAGCATTTT.

This clonotype was recorded at least ten times. The chain carries TRBV6-5 and TRBJ1-4; the D gene is possibly TRBD1 (6 bases). V was shortened by 0 bases and J by 8 bases, with 10 bases between the two germline ends. There are 14 residues in the CDR3. CDR1 and CDR2 from the germline V gene are MNHEY and SVGAGI. The CDR3 protein is CASSYSIGGEKLFF. DNA of the CDR3: TGTGCCAGCAGTTACTCCATTGGGGGCGAAAAACTGTTTTTT.

In this sample, this clonotype turned up many times. The chain recombines TRBV5-1 with TRBJ1-4; tentatively, D is TRBD1 (6 bases). CDR1 is SGHRS, CDR2 YFSETQ, per germline. The length of the CDR3 is 14 residues. Trimming took 7 bases from V and 6 from J, leaving 16 bases between them. CDR3 residues: CASCERGGDEKLFF. CDR3 nucleotide sequence: TGCGCCAGCTGCGAGAGGGGGGGAGATGAAAAACTGTTTTTT.

This clonotype turned up a few times. V is TRBV10-3 and J is TRBJ1-5, with 9 bases fitting TRBD1. J was trimmed by 2 bases and V by 2 bases; bases with no gene match: 13. Germline assignment: CDR1 ENHRY and CDR2 SYGVKD. The CDR3 extends over 19 amino acids. The CDR3 coding sequence is TGTGCCATCAGTGAGACTGCCTCTACAGGGGGCGGAGGCAATCAGCCCCAGCATTTT. As protein: CAISETASTGGGGNQPQHF.

The rearrangement links TRBV28 to TRBJ1-6; D unclear. Trimming removed 5 bases at V and 5 bases at J, with 10 bases between. This CDR3 contains 14 residues. CDR1 and CDR2 (germline): MDHEN, SYDVKM. The CDR3 loop is CASSEGLDNSPLHF. The CDR3 DNA is TGTGCCAGCAGTGAAGGTCTGGATAATTCACCCCTCCACTTT.

This clonotype was observed a handful of times. V is TRBV28 and J is TRBJ2-2; TRBD2 matches 8 bases. This CDR3 contains 16 residues. The V and J ends lost 4 bases and 1 base, in that order; junction bases with no gene match: 5. Germline CDR1 and CDR2: MDHEN and SYDVKM. The CDR3 coding sequence is TGTGCCAGCAGTTCGGGGGGGGCCGAGAACACCGGGGAGCTGTTTTTT. Protein: CASSSGGAENTGELFF.

Many counts were recorded for this clonotype. The chain links TRBV5-5 to TRBJ2-5; D gene unclear. This CDR3 is built from 13 residues. V was trimmed by 0 bases and J by 5 bases, leaving 8 bases between them. Germline CDR1 reads SGHKS; CDR2 reads YYEKEE (reference sequence). The CDR3 loop is CASSLALEETQYF. DNA of the CDR3: TGTGCCAGCAGCTTGGCCCTGGAGGAGACCCAGTACTTC.

This clonotype has just a few counts. The rearrangement uses TRBV30 and TRBJ1-2; weak D call: TRBD1 (6 bases). V was shortened by 0 bases and J by 7 bases, with 15 bases between the two germline ends. CDR1 and CDR2 (germline): GTSNPN, SVGIG (reference sequence). This CDR3 is built from 14 residues. The CDR3 sequence is CAWSVERGSRGYTF. The CDR3 DNA follows: TGTGCCTGGAGTGTGGAGAGGGGGAGTCGTGGCTACACCTTC.

There are a few counts of this clonotype. The chain is built from TRBV18 and TRBJ1-1; TRBD1 aligns across 9 bases. The CDR3 contains 15 residues. Looked up from germline, CDR1 is KGHSH and CDR2 is LQKENI. The V and J ends lost 2 bases and 6 bases, in that order; junction bases with no gene match: 7. As DNA, the CDR3 is TGTGCCAGCTCACCAACCGGGACAGGGTCTCCTGAAGCTTTCTTT. It codes for CASSPTGTGSPEAFF.

This clonotype has more than one count but fewer than ten. One end of the junction varies from germline; a read error may be responsible. The chain recombines TRBV12-3 or TRBV12-4 with TRBJ2-6; 9 nucleotides line up with TRBD1. This CDR3 contains 21 residues. CDR3 nucleotide sequence: TGTGCCAGCAGTTTTACAGCATCCGGGACAGGGATCAGCTCTGAGGCCAACGTCCTGACTTTC. This encodes CASSFTASGTGISSEANVLTF.

This chain joins TRBV2 and TRBJ2-2; 7 nucleotides match TRBD1. The CDR3 contains 16 residues. After removal of 6 bases from V and 4 bases from J, the junction contained 11 bases not matched to a gene. Germline CDR1 SNHLY, CDR2 FYNNEI. The CDR3 DNA is TGTGCCAGCAGCATCGGGACAGTGGTCATCACCGGGGAGCTGTTTTTT. It yields the protein CASSIGTVVITGELFF.

This clonotype was counted many times. V usage is TRBV28 and J usage is TRBJ1-5, with D perhaps matching TRBD1 (5 bases). Trimming pared 2 bases from V and 3 bases from J, leaving 11 bases between. Per the germline V gene, CDR1 is MDHEN and CDR2 is SYDVKM. The CDR3 sequence is 15 residues long. This chain's CDR3 is CASSLGTKLNQPQHF. The CDR3 bases are TGTGCCAGCAGTTTAGGGACGAAGCTCAATCAGCCCCAGCATTTT. The full variable domain, its missing parts supplied by reference TRBV28 and TRBJ1-5, is DVKVTQSSRYLVKRTGEKVFLECVQDMDHENMFWYRQDPGLGLRLIYFSYDVKMKEKGDIPEGYSVSREKKERFSLILESASTNQTSMYLCASSLGTKLNQPQHFGDGTRLSIL.

V gene TRBV20-1 combines with J gene TRBJ2-3; D not resolved. Between the trimmed V and J ends, which lost 5 bases and 1 base, there was a span of 1 base. The CDR3 is made up of 10 amino acids. Germline CDR1 is DFQATT and CDR2 is SNEGSKA (reference sequence). The CDR3 region has the DNA TGCAGTGCTGGCACAGATACGCAGTATTTT. Residues: CSAGTDTQYF.

This clonotype occurred a few times. This chain connects TRBV28 to TRBJ2-3, with 9 bases fitting TRBD1. V lost 6 bases, J lost 5 bases, and 9 bases stayed unmatched. The CDR3 contains 15 residues. Germline lookup yields CDR1 MDHEN and CDR2 SYDVKM. The CDR3 DNA follows: TGTGCCAGCAGAAAACAGGGGGCGAGAGGAGATACGCAGTATTTT. The encoded protein is CASRKQGARGDTQYF.

This clonotype appeared many times. The CDR3 spells CASSGSDRANYGYTF. The CDR3, as DNA: TGTGCCAGCAGTGGATCGGACAGGGCTAACTATGGCTACACCTTC. The chain has TRBV6-1 and TRBJ1-2; 8 bases fit TRBD1. In germline, CDR1 is MNHNS, CDR2 SASEGT. The length of the CDR3 is 15 residues. The V segment lost 4 bases and the J segment 0 bases; nucleotides outside the gene matches: 4.

The chain combines TRBV20-1 with TRBJ1-5, with TRBD1 as a possible D gene (6 bases). This CDR3 has 15 residues. The germline V gene has CDR1 DFQATT and CDR2 SNEGSKA (reference sequence). The V and J ends lost 5 bases and 6 bases respectively, with 20 bases between them. The CDR3 region has the DNA TGCAGTGCTCAGAACCCAGGGGATACGGGTCAGCCCCAGCATTTT. It yields the protein CSAQNPGDTGQPQHF.

This clonotype was found many times. The chain carries TRBV2 and TRBJ2-5; D gene unclear. Germline CDR1 reads SNHLY; CDR2 reads FYNNEI. V was clipped by 6 bases and J by 3 bases, with 14 bases between them. The CDR3 contains 14 residues. As DNA, the CDR3 is TGTGCCAGCAGCGTTACAGTTACCGAAGAGACCCAGTACTTC. Translating gives CASSVTVTEETQYF.

The rearrangement links TRBV3-1 to TRBJ2-3; D may be TRBD2 (6 bases). This CDR3 region has 17 residues. V lost 2 bases to trimming and J lost 3 bases, with 18 bases between them. The germline V gene encodes CDR1 LGHDT and CDR2 YNNKEL (reference sequence). DNA for the CDR3: TGTGCCAGCAGCCAAAGGCCTCTCTCGGGAGCAACAGATACGCAGTATTTT. It translates to CASSQRPLSGATDTQYF.

The chain links TRBV7-3 to TRBJ1-5; D ambiguous. The CDR3 sequence is 13 residues long. The V end was cut by 2 bases, the J end by 7 bases, with 9 bases between. CDR1 is SGHTA, CDR2 FQGTGA, per germline. As DNA, the CDR3 is TGTGCCAGCAGCTTATTGGAGTTCCAGCCCCAGCATTTT. The encoded protein is CASSLLEFQPQHF.

The rearrangement joins TRBV14 to TRBJ2-3, with D possibly TRBD2 on 6 matching bases. This CDR3 has 15 amino acids. Germline V gives CDR1 SGHDN, CDR2 FVKESK. V lost 1 base and J 1 base, leaving 9 bases between the germline ends. CDR3 sequence: CASSQVPSGTDTQYF. The CDR3 DNA sequence: TGTGCCAGCAGCCAAGTACCTAGCGGCACAGATACGCAGTATTTT. Looking up the rest from reference TRBV14 and TRBJ2-3 gives the full variable domain: EAGVTQFPSHSVIEKGQTVTLRCDPISGHDNLYWYRRVMGKEIKFLLHFVKESKQDESGMPNNRFLAERTGGTYSTLKVQPAELEDSGVYFCASSQVPSGTDTQYFGPGTRLTVL.

This clonotype was picked up many times. One junction end disagrees with the germline gene, perhaps due to a read error. The chain couples TRBV5-1 to TRBJ1-1; D possibly corresponds to TRBD1 (6 bases). Germline CDR1 is SGHRS and CDR2 is YFSETQ. CDR3 length equals 15 residues. CDR3 amino acids: CASSLHGGLNTEAFF. CDR3 DNA: TGTGCCAGCAGCTTACATGGGGGCCTCAACACTGAAGCTTTCTTT.

This clonotype has at least ten counts. This chain joins TRBV5-1 and TRBJ1-1; a weak D match, TRBD1 (5 bases). CDR1 is SGHRS and CDR2 is YFSETQ in the germline V gene. With 0 bases removed from V and 1 base from J, the gap between germline ends came to 10 bases. This CDR3 has 15 residues. This chain's CDR3 is CASSLAFGQNTEAFF. CDR3 sequence (DNA): TGCGCCAGCAGCTTGGCCTTCGGACAGAACACTGAAGCTTTCTTT.